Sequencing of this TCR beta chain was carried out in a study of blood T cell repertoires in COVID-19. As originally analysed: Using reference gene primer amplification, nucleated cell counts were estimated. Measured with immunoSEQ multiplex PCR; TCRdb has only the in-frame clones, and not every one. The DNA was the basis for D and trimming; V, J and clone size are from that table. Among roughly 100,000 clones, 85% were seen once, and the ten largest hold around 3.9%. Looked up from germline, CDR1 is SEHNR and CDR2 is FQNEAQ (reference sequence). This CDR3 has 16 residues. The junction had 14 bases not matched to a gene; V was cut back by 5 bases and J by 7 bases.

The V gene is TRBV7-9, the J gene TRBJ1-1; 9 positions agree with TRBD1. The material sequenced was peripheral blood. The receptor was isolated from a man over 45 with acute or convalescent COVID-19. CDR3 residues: CASSARGTGNSDEAFF. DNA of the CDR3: TGTGCCAGCAGCGCTAGGGGGACAGGGAATTCTGATGAAGCTTTCTTT.